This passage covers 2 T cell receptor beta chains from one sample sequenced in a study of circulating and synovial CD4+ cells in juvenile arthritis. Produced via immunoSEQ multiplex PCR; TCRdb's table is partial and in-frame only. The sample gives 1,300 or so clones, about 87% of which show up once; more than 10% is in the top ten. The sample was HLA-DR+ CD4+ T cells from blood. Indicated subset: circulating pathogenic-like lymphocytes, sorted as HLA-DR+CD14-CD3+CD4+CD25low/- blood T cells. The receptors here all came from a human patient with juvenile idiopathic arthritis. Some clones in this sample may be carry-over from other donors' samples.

CDR3 in DNA: TGTGCCAGCACTGCGGGTTGGGCCTACGAGCAGTACTTC. Residues: CASTAGWAYEQYF. This rearrangement joins TRBV28 to TRBJ2-7, with D possibly matching TRBD2 (5 bases). Germline V CDR1 and CDR2: MDHEN, SYDVKM. Trimming removed 7 bases at V and 2 bases at J, with 12 bases between. The CDR3 spans 13 residues.

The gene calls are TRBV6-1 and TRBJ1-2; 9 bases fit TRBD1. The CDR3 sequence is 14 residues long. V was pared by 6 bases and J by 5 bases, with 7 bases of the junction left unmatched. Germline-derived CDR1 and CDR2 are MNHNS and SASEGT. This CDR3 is CASSMGQGHYGYTF. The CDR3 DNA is TGTGCCAGCAGCATGGGACAGGGACATTATGGCTACACCTTC.